This section outlines one T cell receptor (beta chain) sequence together with its context. What it binds is not known. This record comes from a study of memory CD8 T cells in hepatitis C reinfection. The assay was immunoSEQ multiplex PCR, and TCRdb's table has in-frame clones only and misses some. The table has thousands of clones, roughly 87% seen once. As for time point: late/post reinfection, 12 to 24 weeks after detection. Sorted cells were sequenced directly ex vivo without any in vitro expansion. The germline CDR1 and CDR2 sequences are MDHEN and SYDVKM. This CDR3 spans 15 amino acids. V lost 8 bases and J lost 6; bases outside the gene matches: 9. Study-level points and caveats: About 5 donors were too few for definitive public clonotype conclusions.

The sample consisted of naive CD8+ T cells sorted from blood. The chain carries TRBV28 and TRBJ1-5; 11 bases align to TRBD1. This clonotype originated in a man aged 45-60 years with hepatitis C virus infection. CDR3: CASREDRGLGQPQHF. In DNA form, the CDR3 reads TGTGCCAGCCGGGAGGACAGGGGGCTTGGTCAGCCCCAGCATTTT.